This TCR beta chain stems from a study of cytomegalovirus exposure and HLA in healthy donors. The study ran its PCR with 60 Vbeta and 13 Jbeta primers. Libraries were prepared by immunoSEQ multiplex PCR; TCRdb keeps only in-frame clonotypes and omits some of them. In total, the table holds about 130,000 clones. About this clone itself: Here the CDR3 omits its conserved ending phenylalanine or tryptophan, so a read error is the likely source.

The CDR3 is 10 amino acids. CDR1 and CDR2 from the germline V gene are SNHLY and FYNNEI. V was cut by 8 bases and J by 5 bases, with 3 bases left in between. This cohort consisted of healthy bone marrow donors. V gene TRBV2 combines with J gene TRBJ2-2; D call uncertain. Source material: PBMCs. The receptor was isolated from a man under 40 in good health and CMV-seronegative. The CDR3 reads CASGTGELFS. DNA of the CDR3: TGTGCCAGCGGTACCGGGGAGCTGTTTTCT.